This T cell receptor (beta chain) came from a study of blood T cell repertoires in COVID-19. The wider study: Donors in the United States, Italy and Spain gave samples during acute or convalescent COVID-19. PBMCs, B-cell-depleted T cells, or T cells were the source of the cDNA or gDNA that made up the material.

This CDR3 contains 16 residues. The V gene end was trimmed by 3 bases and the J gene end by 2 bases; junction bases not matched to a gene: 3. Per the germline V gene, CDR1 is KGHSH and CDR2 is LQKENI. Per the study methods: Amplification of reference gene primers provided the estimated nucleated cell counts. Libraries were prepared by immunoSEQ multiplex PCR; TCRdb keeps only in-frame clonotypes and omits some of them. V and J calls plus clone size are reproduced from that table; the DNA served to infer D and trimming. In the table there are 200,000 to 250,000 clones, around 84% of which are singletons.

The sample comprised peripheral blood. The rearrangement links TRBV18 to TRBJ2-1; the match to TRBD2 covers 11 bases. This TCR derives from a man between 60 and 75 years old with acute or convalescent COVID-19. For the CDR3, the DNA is TGTGCCAGCTCACCCTCGACTAGCGGGACCTACAATGAGCAGTTCTTC. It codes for CASSPSTSGTYNEQFF.